Only one count was recorded for the clone carrying this TCR beta chain. This record comes from a study of T cell changes during pregnancy in multiple sclerosis. The protocol was immunoSEQ multiplex PCR, while the TCRdb copy is restricted to in-frame clones and leaves out a portion. The data show more than 55,000 clones, over 85% seen once. CDR1 and CDR2 from the germline V gene are SGHVS and FQNEAQ. The CDR3 consists of 15 residues. V lost 5 bases and J lost 2, with 13 bases in between. The receptor was isolated from a female donor with multiple sclerosis, enrolled in a pregnancy study. The sample in question was peripheral blood, obtained in the third trimester of pregnancy. The gene calls are TRBV7-8 and TRBJ2-1, with no clear D. DNA for the CDR3: TGTGCCAGCAGCCCACCCCGGGTTACCTACAATGAGCAGTTCTTC. This encodes CASSPPRVTYNEQFF.